The clone carrying this T cell receptor beta chain was observed a few times. Its antigen is as yet unknown. TCRdb used MiXCR to reprocess the 5' RACE reads, holding one entry per CDR3 protein. Among around 37,000 distinct CDR3 sequences listed, 25% to 30% were seen once. General study points: Larger-cohort validation covered only one TCR beta V-J rearrangement.

CDR3 size: 15 residues. V was cut by 5 bases and J by 0 bases, with 12 bases left in between. CDR1 and CDR2 (germline): SGHTA, FQGNSA. The sequence derives from a female donor with breast cancer. The gene calls are TRBV7-2 and TRBJ2-3; D call uncertain. The sequencing sample was made of memory CD4+ T cells sorted from a lymph node. Subset reported: memory CD4+ T cells, CD4+CD45RO+CD25-. This CDR3 reads CASSTDFSSTDTQYF. Here the CDR3 DNA reads TGTGCCAGCAGCACCGACTTCTCTAGCACAGATACGCAGTATTTT.